Detailed here is one TCR beta chain. The sample belongs to a study of blood T cell repertoires in COVID-19. The overall study: Whether acute or convalescent, the COVID-19 samples came from the United States, Italy and Spain. T cells, B-cell-depleted T cells, or PBMCs provided the cDNA or gDNA that served as material.

CDR1 is LGHNA and CDR2 is YNFKEQ in the germline V gene. The ends were cut back, 3 bases at V and 5 bases at J, with 10 bases in the middle. There are 13 residues in the CDR3. Per the original data handling: Reference gene primer amplification yielded estimated nucleated cell counts. Data came from immunoSEQ multiplex PCR; TCRdb stores just in-frame clones and leaves some out. That table is the source of V, J and clone size, and D and trimming were worked out from the DNA. Here the sample spans 30,000 to 45,000 clones, about 91% being singletons. This chain links TRBV4-2 with TRBJ1-1, with D maybe TRBD1 (5 bases). The material sequenced was peripheral blood. This receptor was identified in a woman in her seventies with active COVID-19. The CDR3 bases are TGTGCCAGCAGCCACGGGGGGGGAACTGAAGCTTTCTTT. Translation: CASSHGGGTEAFF.